This entry lists 17 T cell receptor beta chains sequenced from one sample in a study of monozygotic twins with inflammatory bowel disease. TCRdb reprocessed the 5' RACE reads, keeping one entry per CDR3 protein, no DNA. The repertoire table contains about 440,000 distinct CDR3 sequences. Sequencing used blood. These receptors were taken from a human donor with ulcerative colitis or Crohn's disease, or a healthy co-twin of an affected twin (not recorded which).

The chain joins TRBV6-5 to TRBJ1-6. This CDR3 is 15 amino acids long. Per germline, CDR1 MNHEY and CDR2 SVGAGI. CDR3 residues: CASSYSYFSNSPLHF.

V gene TRBV7-8 combines with J gene TRBJ2-7; TCRdb returns TRBD2, unconfirmable since there is no DNA. CDR1 is SGHVS and CDR2 is FQNEAQ in the germline V gene. This CDR3 is 18 amino acids long. This chain's CDR3 is CASSQGGLAGKASYEQYF.

This chain connects TRBV2 to TRBJ1-1; TCRdb lists TRBD1, though no DNA is available to test this call. CDR3 length: 11 amino acids. From germline, CDR1 is SNHLY and CDR2 FYNNEI. The CDR3 protein is CSRRGDTEAFF.

The chain couples TRBV14 to TRBJ2-3. CDR1 SGHDN and CDR2 FVKESK come from the germline V gene. This CDR3 spans 16 amino acids. The CDR3: CASSQNYHALTDTQYF. The entire variable domain, with the rest obtained from reference TRBV14 and TRBJ2-3, is as follows: EAGVTQFPSHSVIEKGQTVTLRCDPISGHDNLYWYRRVMGKEIKFLLHFVKESKQDESGMPNNRFLAERTGGTYSTLKVQPAELEDSGVYFCASSQNYHALTDTQYFGPGTRLTVL.

The rearrangement uses TRBV5-1 and TRBJ1-6; TCRdb outputs TRBD1, but without DNA this stays unchecked. Germline loops: CDR1 SGHRS, CDR2 YFSETQ. CDR3 length: 15 residues. CDR3 region: CASSSGQGGGSPLHF.

The V gene is TRBV5-1, the J gene TRBJ1-1; no DNA is available, so the TRBD1 call from TCRdb remains unchecked. This CDR3 has 14 amino acids. The germline CDR1 and CDR2 sequences are SGHRS and YFSETQ. The CDR3 loop is CASSLGSGGTEAFF.

The rearrangement uses TRBV7-9 and TRBJ1-1. The CDR3 length is 12 residues. Germline values: CDR1 SEHNR, CDR2 FQNEAQ (reference sequence). The CDR3 sequence: CASSQVGRKAFF.

The genes are TRBV29-1 and TRBJ1-3. The CDR3 length is 14 residues. CDR1 is SQVTM and CDR2 is ANQGSEA in the germline V gene. This CDR3 reads CSVVVGRSGNTIYF.

The chain uses TRBV3-1 and TRBJ2-3; as DNA is missing, the TRBD2 call by TCRdb cannot be tested. Germline V gives CDR1 LGHDT, CDR2 YNNKEL (reference sequence). The CDR3 has 17 amino acids. The CDR3 sequence is CASSQVGLAAGTDTQYF.

This sequence joins TRBV20-1 and TRBJ1-1. The CDR3 consists of 13 residues. CDR1 and CDR2 (germline): DFQATT, SNEGSKA (reference sequence). The CDR3 here is CSASGARNTEAFF.

V gene TRBV19 combines with J gene TRBJ1-1. The CDR3 is 12 residues long. Looked up from germline, CDR1 is LNHDA and CDR2 is SQIVND (reference sequence). This CDR3 reads CASTSGLSEAFF.

This chain connects TRBV9 to TRBJ1-1. In germline, CDR1 is SGDLS, CDR2 YYNGEE. This CDR3 comprises 14 residues. Here the CDR3 reads CASSPGALNTEAFF.

The V and J genes are TRBV4-2 and TRBJ2-1. The CDR3 is 13 amino acids. Germline CDR1 LGHNA, CDR2 YNFKEQ. The CDR3 region is CASSRSLYNEQFF.

CDR3: CASSPPQGPRKQYF. The chain couples TRBV28 to TRBJ2-7; TCRdb calls TRBD1, which cannot be checked without DNA. The germline gives CDR1 MDHEN, CDR2 SYDVKM. This CDR3 has 14 amino acids.

The rearrangement uses TRBV6-1 and TRBJ2-1; TCRdb indicates TRBD2, and absent DNA this call remains unverified. Looked up from germline, CDR1 is MNHNS and CDR2 is SASEGT. This CDR3 has 15 amino acids. The CDR3 region is CASRLTSGPYNEQFF.

CDR3 sequence: CASSLLSAQETQYF. The chain uses TRBV6-5 and TRBJ2-5. The CDR3 covers 14 residues. The germline V gene has CDR1 MNHEY and CDR2 SVGAGI.

The rearrangement uses TRBV5-1 and TRBJ2-1. Per germline, CDR1 SGHRS and CDR2 YFSETQ. The CDR3 contains 16 residues. This CDR3 reads CASSFGLVSSYNEQFF.